This TCR beta chain was retrieved from a study of T-cell memory formation after mild COVID-19. Across the whole study: The study found TCR clusters largely donor specific. Overall study results and limits: Pre-infection memory showed some responding clones, and this suggested that cross-reactive memory joined. Mainly CM and EM harbored the contracting CD4+ clones; mainly EMRA harbored the CD8+ ones.

Of note for this clonotype: Its antigen is undetermined.

One entry per CDR3 protein, called by TCRdb with MiXCR from the 5' RACE reads. The table records about 340,000 distinct CDR3 sequences, 14% of them present only once. The sequence came from a man aged 18 to 35 who had mild COVID-19 (a few samples of this study predate the infection). Cell type and time point are not known. Material: PBMCs or a T cell subset sorted from them (not recorded which).

The CDR3 region is CASSELQGGNSPLHF. CDR3 DNA: TGTGCCAGCAGTGAATTACAGGGGGGAAATTCACCCCTCCACTTT. The rearrangement uses TRBV25-1 and TRBJ1-6; TRBD1 matches at 8 bases. The CDR3 is 15 residues long. With V trimmed by 1 base and J by 7 bases, 3 bases remained unmatched. The germline gives CDR1 MGHDK, CDR2 SYGVNS.